This T cell receptor beta chain came from a study of T cell repertoires in cytomegalovirus infection. The CDR3 totals 14 residues. CDR1 is LNHDA, CDR2 SQIVND, per germline (reference sequence). Trimming left V 9 bases short and J 0 bases short, with 14 bases between. MiXCR, applied by TCRdb to the reads, yields one record per CDR3 protein. The table includes roughly 280,000 distinct CDR3 sequences, approximately 15% detected once. The clonotype originates from a human donor in good health (CMV status not recorded). Some clones in this sample may be carry-over from other donors' samples. Sequencing was performed on PBMCs. The chain combines TRBV19 with TRBJ1-2, with a weak D call TRBD1 (5 bases). Here the CDR3 DNA reads TGTGCCAGAAGTGTACAGGCGACTAACTATGGCTACACCTTC. The encoded protein is CARSVQATNYGYTF.